This T cell receptor beta chain comes out of a study of blood T cell repertoires in COVID-19. For the study at large: T cells, B-cell-depleted T cells, or PBMCs provided the cDNA or gDNA that served as material.

The CDR3 is 16 residues long. CDR1 is MNHNS, CDR2 SASEGT, per germline. The V and J ends lost 4 bases and 6 bases respectively, with 22 bases between them. In the original processing: Reference gene primer amplification in the assay estimated nucleated cell counts. Here immunoSEQ multiplex PCR was the method, and the copy in TCRdb shows in-frame clones only, minus some. V, J and clone size are those of that table, while D and trimming were read from the DNA. The profile shows 300,000 to 450,000 clones, roughly 85% of them singletons. The sequenced sample consisted of peripheral blood. The gene calls are TRBV6-1 and TRBJ2-7; D call uncertain. The TCR comes from a woman aged 18-29 years with acute or convalescent COVID-19. The CDR3 is CASSGFSPDYYGEQYF. The DNA of the CDR3 is TGTGCCAGCAGTGGTTTCTCGCCGGATTACTACGGCGAGCAGTACTTC.